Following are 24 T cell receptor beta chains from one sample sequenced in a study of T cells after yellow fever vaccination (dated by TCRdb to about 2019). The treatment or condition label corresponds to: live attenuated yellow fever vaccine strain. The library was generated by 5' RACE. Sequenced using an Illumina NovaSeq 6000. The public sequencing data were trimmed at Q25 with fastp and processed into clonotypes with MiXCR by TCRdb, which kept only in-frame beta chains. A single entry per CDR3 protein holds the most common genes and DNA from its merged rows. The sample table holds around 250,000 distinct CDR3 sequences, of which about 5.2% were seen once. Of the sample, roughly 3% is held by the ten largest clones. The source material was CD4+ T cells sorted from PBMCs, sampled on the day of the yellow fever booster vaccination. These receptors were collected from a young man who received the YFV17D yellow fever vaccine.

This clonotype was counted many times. CDR3 in amino acids: CASRLGAGRTDTQYF. The CDR3 DNA sequence: TGTGCCAGCAGGTTGGGAGCGGGCCGCACAGATACGCAGTATTTT. The chain is built from TRBV12-3 or TRBV12-4 and TRBJ2-3; perhaps TRBD2 as D (6 bases). This CDR3 comprises 15 residues. The V end was cut by 6 bases, the J end by 1 base, with 14 bases between.

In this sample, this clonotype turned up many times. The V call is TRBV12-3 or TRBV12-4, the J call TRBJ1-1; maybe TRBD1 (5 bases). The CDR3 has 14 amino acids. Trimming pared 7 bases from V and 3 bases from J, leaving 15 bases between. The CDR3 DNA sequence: TGTGCCAGCACCTTGACAGCCGGGGACACTGAAGCTTTCTTT. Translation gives CASTLTAGDTEAFF.

The CDR3 nucleotides read TGTGCCAGCAGTTGGACTAGCGGGGGGGGAAATGAGCAGTTCTTC. This translates into CASSWTSGGGNEQFF. The chain recombines TRBV6-6 with TRBJ2-1; TRBD2 aligns across 15 bases. There are 15 residues in the CDR3. Unmatched junction bases numbered 2, after V lost 4 bases and J lost 7 bases. Per germline, CDR1 MNHNY and CDR2 SVGAGI (reference sequence).

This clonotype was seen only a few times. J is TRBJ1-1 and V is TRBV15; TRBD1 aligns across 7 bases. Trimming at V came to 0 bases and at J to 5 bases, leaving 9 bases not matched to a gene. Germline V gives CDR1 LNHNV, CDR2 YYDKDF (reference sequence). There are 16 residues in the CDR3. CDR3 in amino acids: CATSRDLQGVGTEAFF. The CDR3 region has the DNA TGTGCCACCAGCAGAGATCTGCAGGGGGTGGGGACTGAAGCTTTCTTT.

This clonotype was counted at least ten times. This CDR3 is CSASQGRGRQPQHF. The CDR3 nucleotides are TGCAGTGCTAGTCAGGGCAGAGGGCGTCAGCCCCAGCATTTT. This chain connects TRBV20-1 to TRBJ1-5; possibly TRBD1 for D (5 bases). Trimming took 3 bases from V and 6 from J, leaving 15 bases between them. Germline V gene sequence: CDR1 DFQATT, CDR2 SNEGSKA (reference sequence). The CDR3 runs 14 residues.

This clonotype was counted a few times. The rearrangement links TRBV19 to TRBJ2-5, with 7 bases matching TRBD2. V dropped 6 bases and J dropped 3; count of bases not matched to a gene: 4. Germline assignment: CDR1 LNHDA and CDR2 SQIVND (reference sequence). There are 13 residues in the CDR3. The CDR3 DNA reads TGTGCCAGTAGCGGGGACTATAAAGAGACCCAGTACTTC. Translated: CASSGDYKETQYF.

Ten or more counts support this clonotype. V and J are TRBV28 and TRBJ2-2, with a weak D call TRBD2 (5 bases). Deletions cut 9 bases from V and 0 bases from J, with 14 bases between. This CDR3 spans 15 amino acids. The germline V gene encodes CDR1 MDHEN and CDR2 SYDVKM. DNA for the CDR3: TGTGCCAGTTTGACGGGATTCGCGAACACCGGGGAGCTGTTTTTT. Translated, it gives CASLTGFANTGELFF.

CDR3 amino acids: CASSSPGRDGYTF. The CDR3 DNA reads TGTGCCAGCAGTTCCCCCGGCAGGGATGGCTACACCTTC. This sequence joins TRBV6-6 and TRBJ1-2; D may be TRBD1 (5 bases). Germline CDR1 MNHNY, CDR2 SVGAGI (reference sequence). The V end was cut by 4 bases, the J end by 6 bases, with 12 bases between. This CDR3 has 13 residues.

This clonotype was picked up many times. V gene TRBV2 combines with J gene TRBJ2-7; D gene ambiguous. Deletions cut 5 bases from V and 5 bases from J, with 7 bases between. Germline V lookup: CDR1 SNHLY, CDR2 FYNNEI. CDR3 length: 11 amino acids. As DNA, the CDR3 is TGTGCCAGCAGTTGGACGGACGAGCAGTACTTC. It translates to CASSWTDEQYF.

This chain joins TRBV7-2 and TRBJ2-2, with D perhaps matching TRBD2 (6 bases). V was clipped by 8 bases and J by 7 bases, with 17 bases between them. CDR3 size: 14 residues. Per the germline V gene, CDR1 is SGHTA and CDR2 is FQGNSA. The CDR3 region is CASGGNAGGGELFF. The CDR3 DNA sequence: TGTGCCAGCGGCGGGAACGCCGGGGGCGGGGAGCTGTTTTTT.

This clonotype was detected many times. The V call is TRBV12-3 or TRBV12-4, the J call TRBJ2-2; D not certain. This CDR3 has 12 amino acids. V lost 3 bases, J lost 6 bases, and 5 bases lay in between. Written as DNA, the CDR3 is TGTGCCAGCAGTTTCCGGCCCGGGGAGCTGTTTTTT. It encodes CASSFRPGELFF.

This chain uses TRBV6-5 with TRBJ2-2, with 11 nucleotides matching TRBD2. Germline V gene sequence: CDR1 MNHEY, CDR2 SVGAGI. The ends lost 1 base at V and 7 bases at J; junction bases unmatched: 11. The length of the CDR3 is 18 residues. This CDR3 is CASSYFASGGTYGGELFF. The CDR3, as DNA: TGTGCCAGCAGTTACTTCGCTAGCGGGGGGACCTACGGCGGGGAGCTGTTTTTT.

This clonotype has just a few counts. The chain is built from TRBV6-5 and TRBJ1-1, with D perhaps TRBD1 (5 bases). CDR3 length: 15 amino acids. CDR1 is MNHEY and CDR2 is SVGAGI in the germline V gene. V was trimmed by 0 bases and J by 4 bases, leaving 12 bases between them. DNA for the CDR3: TGTGCCAGCAGTTACTCATCAGGGCGAGGCACTGAAGCTTTCTTT. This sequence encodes CASSYSSGRGTEAFF.

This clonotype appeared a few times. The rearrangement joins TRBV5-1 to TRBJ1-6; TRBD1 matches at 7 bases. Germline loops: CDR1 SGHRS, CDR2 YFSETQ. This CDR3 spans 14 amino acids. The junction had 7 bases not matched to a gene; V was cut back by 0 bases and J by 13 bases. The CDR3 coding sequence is TGCGCCAGCAGCTTGGGGGACAGCCAACTCCCCCTCCACTTT. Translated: CASSLGDSQLPLHF.

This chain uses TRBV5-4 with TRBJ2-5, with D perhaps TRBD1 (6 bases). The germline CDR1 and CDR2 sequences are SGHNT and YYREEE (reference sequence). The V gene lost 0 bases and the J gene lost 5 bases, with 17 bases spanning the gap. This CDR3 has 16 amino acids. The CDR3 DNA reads TGTGCCAGCAGCTTGGCCCGGTCATCAGGGGAGGAGACCCAGTACTTC. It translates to CASSLARSSGEETQYF. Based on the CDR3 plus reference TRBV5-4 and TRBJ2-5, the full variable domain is ETGVTQSPTHLIKTRGQQVTLRCSSQSGHNTVSWYQQALGQGPQFIFQYYREEENGRGNFPPRFSGLQFPNYSSELNVNALELDDSALYLCASSLARSSGEETQYFGPGTRLLVL.

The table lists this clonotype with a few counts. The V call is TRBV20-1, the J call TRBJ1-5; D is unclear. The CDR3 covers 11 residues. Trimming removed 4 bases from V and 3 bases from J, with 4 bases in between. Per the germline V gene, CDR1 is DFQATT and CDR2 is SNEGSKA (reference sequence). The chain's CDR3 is CSAKDNQPQHF. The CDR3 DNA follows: TGCAGTGCTAAGGACAATCAGCCCCAGCATTTT.

The CDR3 DNA reads as TGTGCCAGCAGTTACTCCGGGGACAGGCCCCTAGAGACCCAGTACTTC. Translated, it gives CASSYSGDRPLETQYF. V is TRBV6-5 and J is TRBJ2-5; 8 bases fit TRBD1. The CDR3 length is 16 residues. Germline loops: CDR1 MNHEY, CDR2 SVGAGI. The J segment lost 4 bases and the V segment lost 0 bases, leaving 7 bases of the junction unmatched.

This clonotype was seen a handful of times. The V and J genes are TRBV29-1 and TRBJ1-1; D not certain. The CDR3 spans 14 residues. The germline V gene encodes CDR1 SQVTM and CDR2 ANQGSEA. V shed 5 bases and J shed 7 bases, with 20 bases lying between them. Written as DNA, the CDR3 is TGCAGCGTTTTAACTGGACGGAACGCGGGTGAAGCTTTCTTT. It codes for CSVLTGRNAGEAFF.

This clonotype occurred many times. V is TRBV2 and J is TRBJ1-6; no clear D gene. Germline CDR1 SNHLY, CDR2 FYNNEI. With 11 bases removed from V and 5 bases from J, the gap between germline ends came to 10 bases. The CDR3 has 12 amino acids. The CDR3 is CAGQTDNSPLHF. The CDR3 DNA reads TGTGCCGGTCAGACGGATAATTCACCCCTCCACTTT.

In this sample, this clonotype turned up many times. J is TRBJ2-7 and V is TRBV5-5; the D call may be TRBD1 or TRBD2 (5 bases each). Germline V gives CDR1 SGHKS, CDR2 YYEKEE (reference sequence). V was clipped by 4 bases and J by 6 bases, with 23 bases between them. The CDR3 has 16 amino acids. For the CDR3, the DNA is TGTGCCAGCAGCCTGCCGTCGGGGTCCGGGGCGCGCGAGCAGTACTTC. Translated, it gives CASSLPSGSGAREQYF.

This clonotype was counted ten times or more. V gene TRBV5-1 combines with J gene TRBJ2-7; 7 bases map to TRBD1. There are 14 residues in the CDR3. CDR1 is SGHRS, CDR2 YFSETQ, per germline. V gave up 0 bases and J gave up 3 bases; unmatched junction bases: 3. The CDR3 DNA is TGCGCCAGCAGCTTGGGACAGGGTTACTACGAGCAGTACGTC. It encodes CASSLGQGYYEQYV.

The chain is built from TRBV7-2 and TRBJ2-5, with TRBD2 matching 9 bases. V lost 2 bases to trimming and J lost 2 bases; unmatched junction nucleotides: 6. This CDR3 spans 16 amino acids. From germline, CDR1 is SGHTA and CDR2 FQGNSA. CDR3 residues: CASSLNQRGAQETQYF. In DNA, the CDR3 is TGTGCCAGCAGCTTAAACCAGCGGGGGGCTCAAGAGACCCAGTACTTC. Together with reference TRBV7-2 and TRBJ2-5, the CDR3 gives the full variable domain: GAGVSQSPSNKVTEKGKDVELRCDPISGHTALYWYRQSLGQGLEFLIYFQGNSAPDKSGLPSDRFSAERTGGSVSTLTIQRTQQEDSAVYLCASSLNQRGAQETQYFGPGTRLLVL.

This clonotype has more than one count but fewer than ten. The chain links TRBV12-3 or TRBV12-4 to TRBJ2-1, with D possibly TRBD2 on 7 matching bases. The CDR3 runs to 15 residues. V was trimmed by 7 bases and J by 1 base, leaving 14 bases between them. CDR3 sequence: CASTLGGASYNEQFF. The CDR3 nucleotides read TGTGCCAGCACCTTGGGGGGGGCTTCCTACAATGAGCAGTTCTTC.

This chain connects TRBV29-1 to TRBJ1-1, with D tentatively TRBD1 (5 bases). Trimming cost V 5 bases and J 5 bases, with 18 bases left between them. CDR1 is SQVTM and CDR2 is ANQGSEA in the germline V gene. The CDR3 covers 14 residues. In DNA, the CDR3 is TGCAGCGTTTCAAAGAGGCAGGGAGATACTGAAGCTTTCTTT. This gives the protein CSVSKRQGDTEAFF.